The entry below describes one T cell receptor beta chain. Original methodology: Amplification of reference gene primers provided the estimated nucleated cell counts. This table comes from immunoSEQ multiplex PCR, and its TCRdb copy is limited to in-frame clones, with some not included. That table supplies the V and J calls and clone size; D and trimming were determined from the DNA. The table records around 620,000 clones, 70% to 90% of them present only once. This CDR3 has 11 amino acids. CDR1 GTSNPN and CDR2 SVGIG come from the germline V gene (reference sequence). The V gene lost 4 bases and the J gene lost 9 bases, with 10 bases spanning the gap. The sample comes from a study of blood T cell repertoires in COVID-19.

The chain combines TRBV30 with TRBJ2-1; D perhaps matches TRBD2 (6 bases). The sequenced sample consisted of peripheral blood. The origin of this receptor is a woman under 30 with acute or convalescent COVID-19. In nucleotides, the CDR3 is TGTGCCTGGAAAGGGGAGGTTGAGCAGTTCTTC. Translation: CAWKGEVEQFF.